The 10 T cell receptor beta chains below come from one sample, sequenced in a study of blood T cells in healthy people across ages. The second PCR ran about 7 to 12 cycles with a sample-barcoded 5' primer and J-beta primers. TCRdb ran MiXCR on the 5' RACE reads and lists one entry per CDR3 protein. The repertoire consists of approximately 1.5 million distinct CDR3 sequences, with approximately 32% occurring once and the leading ten covering roughly 12%. The material sequenced was blood. These receptors all stem from a woman in her thirties in good health.

On this clonotype itself: This may come from a read error, since a much larger clone is one base off. The CDR3 DNA reads TGTGCCATCAAACTAGCGGGCACAGATATGCAGTATTTT. Its protein product is CAIKLAGTDMQYF. The J gene is TRBJ2-3, the V gene TRBV10-3; 9 bases map to TRBD2. CDR3 length: 13 amino acids. Germline assignment: CDR1 ENHRY and CDR2 SYGVKD.

V is TRBV7-6 and J is TRBJ1-5; possibly TRBD1 for D (5 bases). The CDR3 sequence is 14 residues long. The V gene's germline CDR1 is SGHVS and CDR2 FNYEAQ. Deletions cut 1 base from V and 6 bases from J, with 10 bases between. Here the CDR3 reads CASSLEGYGQPQHF. In DNA form, the CDR3 reads TGTGCCAGCAGCTTAGAGGGGTACGGTCAGCCCCAGCATTTT. Complete variable domain (other parts from reference TRBV7-6 and TRBJ1-5): GAGVSQSPRYKVTKRGQDVALRCDPISGHVSLYWYRQALGQGPEFLTYFNYEAQQDKSGLPNDRFSAERPEGSISTLTIQRTEQRDSAMYRCASSLEGYGQPQHFGDGTRLSIL.

The sample holds a few counts of this clonotype. The CDR3 nucleotides read TGTGCCAGCAGCTTTTCAGGGTCTCCGACCTACGAGCAGTACTTC. This codes for CASSFSGSPTYEQYF. This chain uses TRBV5-5 with TRBJ2-7; D is perhaps TRBD1 (5 bases). The CDR3 is 15 residues long. Trimming left V 2 bases short and J 2 bases short, with 14 bases between. Per germline, CDR1 SGHKS and CDR2 YYEKEE (reference sequence).

This clonotype was detected a few times. CDR3 in DNA: TGTGCCAGCAGCTCGCGGTTAGGGGGCGCTGGGGCCAACGTCCTGACTTTC. Translated, it gives CASSSRLGGAGANVLTF. This sequence joins TRBV5-5 and TRBJ2-6; TRBD1 aligns across 7 bases. Per germline, CDR1 SGHKS and CDR2 YYEKEE (reference sequence). CDR3 length: 17 residues. Unmatched junction bases numbered 8, after V lost 3 bases and J lost 2 bases.

The chain carries TRBV5-6 and TRBJ1-1; D gene uncertain. Per germline, CDR1 SGHDT and CDR2 YYEEEE. V shed 4 bases and J shed 4 bases, with 14 bases lying between them. The CDR3 is 14 amino acids. CDR3 in amino acids: CASSPTGMLTEAFF. Written as DNA, the CDR3 is TGTGCCAGCAGCCCAACGGGGATGCTCACTGAAGCTTTCTTT.

This clonotype has just a few counts. V usage is TRBV24-1 and J usage is TRBJ2-3; 8 nucleotides match TRBD1. This CDR3 spans 15 amino acids. CDR1 KGHDR and CDR2 SFDVKD come from the germline V gene. V lost 1 base to trimming and J lost 4 bases; unmatched junction nucleotides: 3. The CDR3 protein is CATSDFGQGPDTQYF. The CDR3 nucleotides are TGTGCCACCAGTGATTTCGGACAGGGCCCAGATACGCAGTATTTT.

The chain employs TRBV5-5 and TRBJ2-1; weak D call: TRBD1 (6 bases). CDR1 SGHKS and CDR2 YYEKEE come from the germline V gene (reference sequence). The CDR3 loop spans 15 amino acids. Trimming removed 5 bases at V and 6 bases at J, with 18 bases between. The DNA of the CDR3 is TGTGCCAGCAGTTCGATCTCTGGGACACTCAATGAGCAGTTCTTC. Protein sequence: CASSSISGTLNEQFF.

The chain has TRBV20-1 and TRBJ1-1; unclear D gene. Germline V gene sequence: CDR1 DFQATT, CDR2 SNEGSKA (reference sequence). The V end lost 5 bases, the J end lost 4 bases, and 11 bases lay between the germline ends. This CDR3 is 12 amino acids long. The CDR3 DNA follows: TGCAGTGCTGTGCCCCTCCTCACTGAAGCTTTCTTT. Protein: CSAVPLLTEAFF.

The J gene is TRBJ2-3, the V gene TRBV27; 10 bases align to TRBD2. The germline CDR1 and CDR2 sequences are MNHEY and SMNVEV (reference sequence). Unmatched junction bases numbered 11, after V lost 2 bases and J lost 6 bases. The CDR3 totals 17 residues. The CDR3 sequence is CASSLGLAGVRGDTQYF. The DNA of the CDR3 is TGTGCCAGCAGTTTAGGTCTAGCGGGAGTGCGCGGCGATACGCAGTATTTT.

The chain couples TRBV29-1 to TRBJ2-1; TRBD1 matches 9 bases. CDR1 and CDR2 (germline): SQVTM, ANQGSEA. With 4 bases clipped from V and 6 bases from J, the junction kept 10 bases outside the gene matches. There are 15 residues in the CDR3. CDR3 region: CSVASWDRASNEQFF. The CDR3 coding sequence is TGCAGCGTTGCCTCTTGGGACAGGGCCTCCAATGAGCAGTTCTTC.